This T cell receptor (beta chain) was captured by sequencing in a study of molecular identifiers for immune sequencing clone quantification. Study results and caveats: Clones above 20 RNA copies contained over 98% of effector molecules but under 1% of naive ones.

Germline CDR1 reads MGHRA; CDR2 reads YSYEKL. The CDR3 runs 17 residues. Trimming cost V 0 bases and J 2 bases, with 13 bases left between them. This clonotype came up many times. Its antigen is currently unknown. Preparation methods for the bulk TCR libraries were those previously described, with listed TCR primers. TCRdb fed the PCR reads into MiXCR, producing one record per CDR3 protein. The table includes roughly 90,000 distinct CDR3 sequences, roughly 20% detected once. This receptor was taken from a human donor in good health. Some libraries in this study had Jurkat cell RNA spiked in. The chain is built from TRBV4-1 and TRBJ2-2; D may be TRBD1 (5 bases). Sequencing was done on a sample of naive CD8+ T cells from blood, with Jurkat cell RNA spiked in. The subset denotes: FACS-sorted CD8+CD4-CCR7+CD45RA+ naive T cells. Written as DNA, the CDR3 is TGCGCCAGCAGCCAAGATCTCTGGCAGGGAAACACCGGGGAGCTGTTTTTT. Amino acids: CASSQDLWQGNTGELFF.